The T cell receptor beta chain under discussion was sequenced for a study of T cell repertoires in cytomegalovirus infection. On the study more broadly: Recently identified HLA-C-restricted and well-studied HLA-B-restricted CMV epitopes were used.

This clonotype was seen a few times. Its antigen is undetermined. TCRdb re-called the reads with MiXCR, one entry per CDR3 protein. The profile covers about 52,000 distinct CDR3 sequences, with about 20% appearing a single time and around 80% taken by the ten largest. Germline V lookup: CDR1 LNHDA, CDR2 SQIVND (reference sequence). V lost 4 bases, J lost 5 bases, and 15 bases lay in between. This CDR3 is 15 amino acids long. General study points: Ex vivo, HLA-C-restricted CMV-specific TCR beta clonotypes prevailed over the rest of the response.

This clonotype originated in a human donor in good health (CMV status not recorded). Some clones in this sample may be carry-over from other donors' samples. V and J are TRBV19 and TRBJ1-5; D unresolved. The material sequenced was CD8+ T cells from cultured PBMCs, taken from culture after CMV antigen stimulation. The CDR3 coding sequence is TGTGCCAGTAGTACCTACAGTACCCCCGATCAGCCCCAGCATTTT. Translation: CASSTYSTPDQPQHF.